This T cell receptor beta chain emerged from a study of Ad26.COV2.S vaccination and SARS-CoV-2 variants. Study background: Donor got 5x10^10 or 1x10^11 viral particles of Ad26.COV2.S.

The CDR3 is made up of 16 amino acids. From germline, CDR1 is KGHSH and CDR2 LQKENI. The V and J ends lost 8 bases and 0 bases respectively, with 18 bases between them. Whole-study results and caveats: Vaccinees showed greater spike-specific TCR breadth than placebo recipients. With respect to non-spike TCR breadth, vaccine and placebo recipients were similar.

Comments on this clone: Antigen unknown.

Treatment described: around 19 received Ad26.COV2.S at low or high dose, single or two shots; 5 received placebo; per-sample allocation not given. Sampling happened 63 days after the first vaccine or placebo injection. An Ad26 vector expressing Wuhan-strain SARS-CoV-2 spike constituted the vaccine. TCRdb keeps only in-frame clones here, not all; method: immunoSEQ multiplex PCR. The table records 400,000 to 450,000 clones, roughly 90% of them present only once. This chain links TRBV18 with TRBJ2-3; D could derive from TRBD1 or TRBD2 (5 bases each). Sequences were derived from peripheral blood, sampled in a trial of Ad26.COV2.S vaccine versus placebo. This TCR was sampled from a person between 18 and 65 years old who received the Ad26.COV2.S COVID-19 vaccine or a placebo. The CDR3 protein is CASRSGLQRSTDTQYF. CDR3 bases: TGTGCCAGCCGGTCGGGGCTCCAGCGAAGCACAGATACGCAGTATTTT.